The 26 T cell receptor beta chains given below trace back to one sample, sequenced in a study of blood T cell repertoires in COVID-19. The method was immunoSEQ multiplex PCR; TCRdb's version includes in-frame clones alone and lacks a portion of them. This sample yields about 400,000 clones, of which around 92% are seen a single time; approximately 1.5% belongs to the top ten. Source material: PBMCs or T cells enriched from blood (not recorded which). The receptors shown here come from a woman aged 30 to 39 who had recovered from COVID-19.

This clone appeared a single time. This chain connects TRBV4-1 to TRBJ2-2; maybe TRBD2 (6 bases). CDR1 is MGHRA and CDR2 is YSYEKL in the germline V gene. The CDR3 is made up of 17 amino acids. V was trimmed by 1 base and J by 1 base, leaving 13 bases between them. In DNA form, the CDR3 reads TGCGCCAGCAGCCAAGCGGGGACTCCGGGGAACACCGGGGAGCTGTTTTTT. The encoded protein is CASSQAGTPGNTGELFF.

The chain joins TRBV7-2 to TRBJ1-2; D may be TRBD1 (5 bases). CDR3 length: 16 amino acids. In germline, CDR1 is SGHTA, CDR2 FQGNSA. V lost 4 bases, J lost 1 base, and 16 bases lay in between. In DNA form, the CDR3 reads TGTGCCAGCAGCTCCTACCTTGAGCAGGGTAACTATGGCTACACCTTC. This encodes CASSSYLEQGNYGYTF. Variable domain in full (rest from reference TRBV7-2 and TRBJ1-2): GAGVSQSPSNKVTEKGKDVELRCDPISGHTALYWYRQSLGQGLEFLIYFQGNSAPDKSGLPSDRFSAERTGGSVSTLTIQRTQQEDSAVYLCASSSYLEQGNYGYTFGSGTRLTVV.

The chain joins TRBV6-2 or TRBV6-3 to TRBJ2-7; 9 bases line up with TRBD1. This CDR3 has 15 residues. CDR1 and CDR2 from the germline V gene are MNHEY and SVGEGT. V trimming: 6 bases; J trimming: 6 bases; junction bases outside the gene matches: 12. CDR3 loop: CASSATTGTGIEQYF. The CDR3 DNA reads TGTGCCAGCAGCGCTACTACCGGGACAGGGATCGAGCAGTACTTC.

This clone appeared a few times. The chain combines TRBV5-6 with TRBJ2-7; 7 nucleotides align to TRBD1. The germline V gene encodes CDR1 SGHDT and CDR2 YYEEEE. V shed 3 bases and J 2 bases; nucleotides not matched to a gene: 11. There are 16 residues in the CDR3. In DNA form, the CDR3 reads TGTGCCAGCAGCTCATTCGGACAGGCCTCCCCCTACGAGCAGTACTTC. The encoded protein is CASSSFGQASPYEQYF.

CDR3 sequence reads: CASSANGLGLETQYF. As DNA, the CDR3 is TGTGCCAGCAGCGCTAACGGACTTGGCTTAGAGACCCAGTACTTC. This chain joins TRBV11-2 and TRBJ2-5, with D possibly being TRBD2 (5 bases). This CDR3 comprises 15 residues. The V and J ends lost 5 bases and 4 bases respectively, with 17 bases between them. Germline V gene lookup returns CDR1 SGHAT and CDR2 FQNNGV. Using reference TRBV11-2 and TRBJ2-5 for the parts outside the CDR3, the full variable domain is EAGVAQSPRYKIIEKRQSVAFWCNPISGHATLYWYQQILGQGPKLLIQFQNNGVVDDSQLPKDRFSAERLKGVDSTLKIQPAKLEDSAVYLCASSANGLGLETQYFGPGTRLLVL.

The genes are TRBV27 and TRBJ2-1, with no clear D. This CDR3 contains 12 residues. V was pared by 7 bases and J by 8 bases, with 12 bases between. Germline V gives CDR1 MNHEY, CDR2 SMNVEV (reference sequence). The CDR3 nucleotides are TGTGCCAGCATAGGCAGGTCCCATGAGCAGTTCTTC. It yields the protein CASIGRSHEQFF.

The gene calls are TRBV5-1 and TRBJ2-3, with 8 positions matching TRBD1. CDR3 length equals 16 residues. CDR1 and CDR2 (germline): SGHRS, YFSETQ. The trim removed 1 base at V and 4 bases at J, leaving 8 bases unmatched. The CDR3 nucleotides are TGCGCCAGCAGCTTGAGGACAGGGAATGTGGCAGATACGCAGTATTTT. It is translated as CASSLRTGNVADTQYF.

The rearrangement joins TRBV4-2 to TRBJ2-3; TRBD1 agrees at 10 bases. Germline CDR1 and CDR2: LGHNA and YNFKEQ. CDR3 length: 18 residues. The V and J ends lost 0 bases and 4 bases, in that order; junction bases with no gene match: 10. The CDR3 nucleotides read TGTGCCAGCAGCCAAGATCCCCCGGGACAGGGGTTAGCAGATACGCAGTATTTT. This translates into CASSQDPPGQGLADTQYF.

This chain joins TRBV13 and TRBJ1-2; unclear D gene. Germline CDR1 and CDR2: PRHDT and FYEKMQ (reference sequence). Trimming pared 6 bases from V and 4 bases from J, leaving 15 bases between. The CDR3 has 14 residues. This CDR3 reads CASSVSSLSYGYTF. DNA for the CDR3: TGTGCCAGCAGTGTTTCGAGTTTGTCCTATGGCTACACCTTC.

The CDR3 DNA reads TGCGCCAGCAGCTTGGCGTCCGACAGGGAAGAGACCCAGTACTTC. Translated: CASSLASDREETQYF. This sequence joins TRBV5-1 and TRBJ2-5; TRBD1 agrees at 7 bases. Germline lookup yields CDR1 SGHRS and CDR2 YFSETQ. This CDR3 comprises 15 residues. The ends lost 0 bases at V and 3 bases at J; junction bases unmatched: 5.

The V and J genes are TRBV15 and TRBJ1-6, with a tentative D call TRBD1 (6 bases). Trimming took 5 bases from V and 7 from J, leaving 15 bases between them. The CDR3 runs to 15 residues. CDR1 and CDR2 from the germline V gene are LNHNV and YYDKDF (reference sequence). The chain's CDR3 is CATSQTGLGNSPLHF. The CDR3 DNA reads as TGTGCCACCAGCCAAACAGGGCTGGGGAATTCACCCCTCCACTTT.

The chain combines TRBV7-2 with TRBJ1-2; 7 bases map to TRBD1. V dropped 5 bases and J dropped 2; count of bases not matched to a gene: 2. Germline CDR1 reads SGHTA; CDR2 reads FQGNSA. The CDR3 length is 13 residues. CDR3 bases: TGTGCCAGCAGCGCGGGACAGAACTATGGCTACACCTTC. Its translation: CASSAGQNYGYTF.

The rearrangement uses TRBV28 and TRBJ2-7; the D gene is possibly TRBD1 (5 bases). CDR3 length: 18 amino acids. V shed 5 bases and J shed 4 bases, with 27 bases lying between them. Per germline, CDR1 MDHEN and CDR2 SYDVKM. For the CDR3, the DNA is TGTGCCAGCAGTCAATACGCGTTCAGGGATGCCGGCAAGTACGAGCAGTACTTC. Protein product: CASSQYAFRDAGKYEQYF. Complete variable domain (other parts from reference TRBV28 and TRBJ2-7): DVKVTQSSRYLVKRTGEKVFLECVQDMDHENMFWYRQDPGLGLRLIYFSYDVKMKEKGDIPEGYSVSREKKERFSLILESASTNQTSMYLCASSQYAFRDAGKYEQYFGPGTRLTVT.

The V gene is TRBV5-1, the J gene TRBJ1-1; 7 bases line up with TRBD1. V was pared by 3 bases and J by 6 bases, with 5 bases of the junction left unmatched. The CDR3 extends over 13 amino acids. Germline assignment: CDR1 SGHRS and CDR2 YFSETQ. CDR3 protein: CASSSQQGSEAFF. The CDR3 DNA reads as TGCGCCAGCAGCTCGCAACAGGGGTCTGAAGCTTTCTTT.

The CDR3 sequence: CASSLLAGLAGGINEQFF. The CDR3 bases are TGTGCCAGCAGTTTATTAGCGGGACTAGCGGGGGGTATAAATGAGCAGTTCTTC. This rearrangement joins TRBV7-9 to TRBJ2-1; 15 positions agree with TRBD2. Losses at the gene ends were 6 bases for V and 7 bases for J; bases not matched to a gene: 13. The CDR3 is 18 residues long. Per the germline V gene, CDR1 is SEHNR and CDR2 is FQNEAQ (reference sequence).

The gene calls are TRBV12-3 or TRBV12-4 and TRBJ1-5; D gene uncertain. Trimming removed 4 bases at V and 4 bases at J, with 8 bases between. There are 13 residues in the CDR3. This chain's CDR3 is CASSSRLNQPQHF. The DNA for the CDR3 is TGTGCCAGCAGTTCCCGACTAAATCAGCCCCAGCATTTT.

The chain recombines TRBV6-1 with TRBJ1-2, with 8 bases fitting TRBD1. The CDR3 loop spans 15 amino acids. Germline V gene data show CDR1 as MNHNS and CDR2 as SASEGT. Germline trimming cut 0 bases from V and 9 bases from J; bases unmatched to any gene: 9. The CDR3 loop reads CASSEAPKTGDSYTF. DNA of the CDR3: TGTGCCAGCAGTGAAGCGCCTAAGACAGGGGATAGCTACACCTTC.

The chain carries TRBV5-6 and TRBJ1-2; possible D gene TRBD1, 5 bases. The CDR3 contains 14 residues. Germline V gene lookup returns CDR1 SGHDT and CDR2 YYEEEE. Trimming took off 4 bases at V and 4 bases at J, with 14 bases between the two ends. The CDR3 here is CASSTLDRFYGYTF. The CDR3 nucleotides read TGTGCCAGCAGCACCCTAGACAGATTCTATGGCTACACCTTC.

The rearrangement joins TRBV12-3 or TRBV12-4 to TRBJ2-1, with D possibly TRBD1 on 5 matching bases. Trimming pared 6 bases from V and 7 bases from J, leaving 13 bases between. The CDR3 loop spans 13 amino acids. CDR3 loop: CASRTDSPNEQFF. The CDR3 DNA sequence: TGTGCCAGCAGGACAGACTCGCCGAATGAGCAGTTCTTC.

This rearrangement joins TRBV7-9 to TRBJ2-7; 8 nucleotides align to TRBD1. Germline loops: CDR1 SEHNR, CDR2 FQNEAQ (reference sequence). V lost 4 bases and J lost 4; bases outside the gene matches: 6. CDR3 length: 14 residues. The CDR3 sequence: CASSYDRGDYEQYF. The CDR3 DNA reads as TGTGCCAGCAGCTACGACAGGGGTGATTACGAGCAGTACTTC.

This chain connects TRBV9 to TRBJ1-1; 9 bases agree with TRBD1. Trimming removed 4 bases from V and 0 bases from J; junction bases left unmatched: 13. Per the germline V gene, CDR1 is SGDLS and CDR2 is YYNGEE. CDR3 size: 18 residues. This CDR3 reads CASSPGIGTGWMNTEAFF. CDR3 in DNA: TGTGCCAGCAGCCCGGGCATTGGGACAGGGTGGATGAACACTGAAGCTTTCTTT.

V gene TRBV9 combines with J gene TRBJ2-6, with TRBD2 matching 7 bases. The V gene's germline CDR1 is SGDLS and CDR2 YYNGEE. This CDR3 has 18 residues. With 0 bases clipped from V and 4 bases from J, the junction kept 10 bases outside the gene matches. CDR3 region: CASSVVGSGGYGANVLTF. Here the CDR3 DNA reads TGTGCCAGCAGCGTAGTCGGGTCGGGAGGCTACGGGGCCAACGTCCTGACTTTC.

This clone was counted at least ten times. This chain's CDR3 is CAIRGGQGATDTQYF. In DNA form, the CDR3 reads TGTGCCATCAGGGGGGGACAGGGGGCAACAGATACGCAGTATTTT. V gene TRBV10-3 combines with J gene TRBJ2-3; TRBD1 matches 12 bases. CDR1 is ENHRY, CDR2 SYGVKD, per germline. With V trimmed by 6 bases and J by 3 bases, 4 bases remained unmatched. The CDR3 runs 15 residues.

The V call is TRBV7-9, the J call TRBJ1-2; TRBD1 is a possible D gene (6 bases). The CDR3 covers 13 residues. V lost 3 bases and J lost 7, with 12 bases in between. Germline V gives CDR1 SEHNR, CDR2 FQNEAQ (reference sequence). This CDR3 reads CASSFGGQVGYTF. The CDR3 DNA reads TGTGCCAGCAGCTTCGGGGGGCAGGTTGGCTACACCTTC. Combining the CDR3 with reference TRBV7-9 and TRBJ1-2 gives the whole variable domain DTGVSQNPRHKITKRGQNVTFRCDPISEHNRLYWYRQTLGQGPEFLTYFQNEAQLEKSRLLSDRFSAERPKGSFSTLEIQRTEQGDSAMYLCASSFGGQVGYTFGSGTRLTVV.

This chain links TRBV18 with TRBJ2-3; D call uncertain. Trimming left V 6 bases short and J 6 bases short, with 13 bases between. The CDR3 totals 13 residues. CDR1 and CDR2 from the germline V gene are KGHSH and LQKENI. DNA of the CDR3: TGTGCCAGCTCTTTAAAAAATCAGGATACGCAGTATTTT. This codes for CASSLKNQDTQYF. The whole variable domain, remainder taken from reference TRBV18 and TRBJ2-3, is NAGVMQNPRHLVRRRGQEARLRCSPMKGHSHVYWYRQLPEEGLKFMVYLQKENIIDESGMPKERFSAEFPKEGPSILRIQQVVRGDSAAYFCASSLKNQDTQYFGPGTRLTVL.

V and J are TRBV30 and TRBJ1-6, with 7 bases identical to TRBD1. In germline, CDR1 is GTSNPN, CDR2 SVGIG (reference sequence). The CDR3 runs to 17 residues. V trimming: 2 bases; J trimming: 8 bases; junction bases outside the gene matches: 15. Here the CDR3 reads CAWSPNTRGGGYSPLHF. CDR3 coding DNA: TGTGCCTGGAGTCCAAACACTCGAGGAGGGGGCTATTCACCCCTCCACTTT.